This TCR beta chain was sequenced during a study of cytomegalovirus exposure and HLA in healthy donors. Study context: The 650 to 850 first-cohort repertoires and the 95 to 150 validation repertoires shared the same platform, a later analysis reported.

Whole-study results and caveats: Altogether, 150 to 200 TCR beta chains were recorded as cytomegalovirus-associated. As confirmed in vitro, a few CMV-associated chains were specific for CMV antigens.

Note on this clone: The antigen is unknown.

This CDR3 has 16 amino acids. J gave up 3 bases and V 3 bases, and 4 bases lay outside the gene matches. The germline gives CDR1 MNHEY, CDR2 SMNVEV (reference sequence). Sequenced by immunoSEQ multiplex PCR; TCRdb stores in-frame clones only, minus some. The data contain a few hundred thousand clones, over 70% of them singletons. The rearrangement links TRBV27 to TRBJ2-7, with 14 bases that match TRBD2. Sequenced: PBMCs. The receptor was isolated from a woman under 40 in good health and CMV-seropositive. The CDR3 DNA reads as TGTGCCAGCAGTTTTCGCGGGACTAGCGGGAGCTACGAGCAGTACTTC. The encoded protein is CASSFRGTSGSYEQYF.